This T cell receptor (beta chain) was observed in a study of read filtering for tumor transcriptome and immune sequencing. From 300 to 450 ng of RNA, a library with molecular barcoded alpha/delta and beta/gamma adaptors was made. TCRdb recomputed calls from the reads with MiXCR, one row per CDR3 protein. The sample carries about 62,000 distinct CDR3 sequences, roughly a fifth recorded once. This clonotype was seen a few times. Sequencing input: a population of CD138-negative cells sorted from bone marrow. The source of this sequence is a donor at least 40 years old with multiple myeloma.

Here the CDR3 reads CAGRTDTQYF. The CDR3, as DNA: TGCGCGGGTCGCACAGATACGCAGTATTTT. This chain joins TRBV20-1 and TRBJ2-3, with a weak D call TRBD2 (5 bases). The CDR3 is made up of 10 amino acids. The germline V gene has CDR1 DFQATT and CDR2 SNEGSKA (reference sequence).